The 7 T cell receptor beta chains below come from one sample, sequenced in a study of blood T cell repertoires in COVID-19. Sequenced by immunoSEQ multiplex PCR; TCRdb stores in-frame clones only, minus some. The sample contains some 490,000 clones, roughly nine tenths of which appear only once. Sequenced sample: PBMCs or T cells enriched from blood (not recorded which). These receptors all come from a woman aged 55-70 years who had recovered from COVID-19.

The gene calls are TRBV10-2 and TRBJ1-6; the match to TRBD1 covers 9 bases. The CDR3 is 15 residues long. Germline CDR1 reads WSHSY; CDR2 reads SAAADI. V dropped 6 bases and J dropped 6; count of bases not matched to a gene: 6. DNA for the CDR3: TGCGCCAGCAGACAGGACAGGGGAGGTAATTCACCCCTCCACTTT. This gives the protein CASRQDRGGNSPLHF.

Only one count was recorded for this clone. This sequence joins TRBV24-1 and TRBJ1-5; no clear D. V was clipped by 2 bases and J by 0 bases, with 10 bases between them. The CDR3 length is 16 residues. The V gene's germline CDR1 is KGHDR and CDR2 SFDVKD. The CDR3 nucleotides read TGTGCCACCAGTGATTCTAGGAAGGCTAGCAATCAGCCCCAGCATTTT. It specifies CATSDSRKASNQPQHF.

The chain joins TRBV6-6 to TRBJ1-2; D unresolved. Germline V gives CDR1 MNHNY, CDR2 SVGAGI (reference sequence). The V gene lost 0 bases and the J gene lost 0 bases, with 5 bases spanning the gap. This CDR3 has 14 amino acids. The CDR3, as DNA: TGTGCCAGCAGTTACTCGGCAGCTAACTATGGCTACACCTTC. Its translation: CASSYSAANYGYTF.

The chain carries TRBV5-8 and TRBJ2-4; 8 bases align to TRBD1. V was clipped by 0 bases and J by 4 bases; unmatched bases: 0. CDR3 length: 14 residues. Germline assignment: CDR1 SGHTS and CDR2 YDEGEE. CDR3 region: CASSLGQGKNIQYF. CDR3 bases: TGTGCCAGCAGCTTGGGACAGGGGAAAAACATTCAGTACTTC.

This clone was found once. The rearrangement links TRBV11-3 to TRBJ2-3; 9 bases are a match to TRBD1. Germline CDR1 SGHNT, CDR2 YENEEA. The CDR3 sequence is 15 residues long. Trimming cost V 3 bases and J 4 bases; bases outside gene matches: 5. The CDR3 sequence is CASSFWTGEADTQYF. The CDR3, as DNA: TGTGCCAGCAGCTTCTGGACAGGGGAGGCAGATACGCAGTATTTT.

V and J are TRBV6-1 and TRBJ1-2; 9 nucleotides align to TRBD1. From germline, CDR1 is MNHNS and CDR2 SASEGT. The trim removed 1 base at V and 1 base at J, leaving 4 bases unmatched. The CDR3 consists of 16 residues. CDR3 in amino acids: CASSEGTGQGNYGYTF. In DNA form, the CDR3 reads TGTGCCAGCAGTGAAGGGACGGGACAGGGTAACTATGGCTACACCTTC.

CDR3 DNA: TGTGCCATCAGAACTAGCGGAATTAGCACAGATACGCAGTATTTT. This encodes CAIRTSGISTDTQYF. This chain uses TRBV10-3 with TRBJ2-3; 8 nucleotides match TRBD2. Trimming at V came to 6 bases and at J to 0 bases, leaving 5 bases not matched to a gene. CDR3 length: 15 amino acids. The germline CDR1 and CDR2 sequences are ENHRY and SYGVKD.